The TCR beta chain described here comes from a study of blood T cell repertoires in COVID-19. Study information: COVID-19 samples collected from the United States, Italy and Spain covered acute and convalescent phases. Sources were T cells, B-cell-depleted T cells, or PBMCs; the material itself was cDNA or gDNA.

Authors' methods: Cell counts per sample came from amplifying reference gene primers. The table came from immunoSEQ multiplex PCR; TCRdb's copy has only in-frame clones and leaves some out. The V and J calls and clone size were taken over from that table, and D and trimming were inferred from the DNA. The sample lists under 250,000 clones; about 79% were seen once. The CDR3 is 15 residues long. The sample consisted of peripheral blood. The V call is TRBV21-1, the J call TRBJ2-3; the table calls TRBD2, which could not be checked here. TRBV21-1 is given as a pseudogene. The receptor was isolated from a human donor in a cohort sampled during active COVID-19. CDR3: CASSTTSGMADTQYF. The CDR3 DNA reads TGTGCCAGCAGCACGACGAGCGGGATGGCAGATACGCAGTATTTT.